One sample yielded the 12 T cell receptor beta chains listed below, sequenced in a study of vaccination and CD4 T cells after COVID-19. The antigens for these receptors are not known. Treatment specified: approximately 10-day PBMC culture with coronavirus spike peptide pools or control peptides (ViraFEST assay). CD4+ T cells that had been cultured provided DNA sequenced with the Oncomine TCR Beta short-read assay. TCRdb reprocessed the PCR reads via MiXCR and lists one record per CDR3 protein. Counted here are approximately 4,000 distinct CDR3 sequences, roughly 38% occurring once; the ten biggest clones make up approximately 25%. The sequencing sample was made of CD4+ T cells from blood, cultured in vitro. The receptors derive from a human donor who had recovered from COVID-19.

A few counts support this clonotype. The J gene is TRBJ1-1, the V gene TRBV25-1; D not certain. The CDR3 covers 13 residues. Trimming cost V 5 bases and J 5 bases, with 12 bases left between them. Germline CDR1 reads MGHDK; CDR2 reads SYGVNS. CDR3 protein: CASSSIAGTEAFF. The CDR3 coding sequence is TGTGCCAGCAGTTCTATAGCCGGGACTGAAGCTTTCTTT.

The chain joins TRBV2 to TRBJ2-7, with a weak D call TRBD1 (6 bases). V was clipped by 5 bases and J by 1 base, with 21 bases between them. CDR1 is SNHLY and CDR2 is FYNNEI in the germline V gene. The CDR3 is made up of 17 amino acids. Here the CDR3 DNA reads TGTGCCAGCAGTCCCTTGCAGGGGCAGCTTTTATCCTACGAGCAGTACTTC. As protein: CASSPLQGQLLSYEQYF.

The table lists this clonotype with a few counts. The V gene is TRBV7-9, the J gene TRBJ1-6; D is uncertain. The CDR3 loop spans 15 amino acids. In germline, CDR1 is SEHNR, CDR2 FQNEAQ (reference sequence). Trimming cost V 5 bases and J 7 bases, with 15 bases left between them. The CDR3 here is CASSPPWAANSPLHF. The CDR3 coding sequence is TGTGCCAGCAGCCCGCCATGGGCGGCCAATTCACCCCTCCACTTT.

This chain uses TRBV21-1 with TRBJ2-3. TRBV21-1 is shown as a pseudogene. The CDR3 consists of 11 residues. The CDR3 DNA is TGTGCCAGCAACCTCACAGATACGCAGTATTTT. It encodes CASNLTDTQYF.

V usage is TRBV7-8 and J usage is TRBJ2-1; perhaps TRBD2 as D (5 bases). The CDR3 consists of 16 residues. V was clipped by 5 bases and J by 0 bases, with 14 bases between them. The germline V gene has CDR1 SGHVS and CDR2 FQNEAQ. The CDR3 region is CASSRRTGSSYNEQFF. Written as DNA, the CDR3 is TGTGCCAGCAGCCGGAGGACGGGGAGCTCCTACAATGAGCAGTTCTTC.

Only a few counts were recorded for this clonotype. The V and J genes are TRBV4-1 and TRBJ1-1; D gene unclear. The CDR3 is 14 residues long. Trimming pared 1 base from V and 1 base from J, leaving 7 bases between. Germline CDR1 MGHRA, CDR2 YSYEKL. The CDR3 loop reads CASSQGPTNTEAFF. For the CDR3, the DNA is TGCGCCAGCAGCCAAGGTCCCACGAACACTGAAGCTTTCTTT.

A few counts support this clonotype. V is TRBV27 and J is TRBJ2-7, with 9 nucleotides matching TRBD1. Per the germline V gene, CDR1 is MNHEY and CDR2 is SMNVEV (reference sequence). There are 14 residues in the CDR3. V lost 4 bases, J lost 12 bases, and 13 bases stayed unmatched. The CDR3 DNA sequence: TGTGCCAGCAGTTACCGGGACAGGGCCCGCAGGTTGTACTTC. It encodes CASSYRDRARRLYF.

The rearrangement uses TRBV10-3 and TRBJ2-5; 9 bases fit TRBD1. The CDR3 has 14 amino acids. J gave up 5 bases and V 2 bases, and 3 bases lay outside the gene matches. Germline values: CDR1 ENHRY, CDR2 SYGVKD. In nucleotides, the CDR3 is TGTGCCATCAGTGAGGGGACAGGGAGGGAGACCCAGTACTTC. Its translation is CAISEGTGRETQYF.

V usage is TRBV28 and J usage is TRBJ1-5; 10 bases fit TRBD1. The CDR3 spans 12 residues. The germline V gene has CDR1 MDHEN and CDR2 SYDVKM. The trim removed 7 bases at V and 13 bases at J, leaving 7 bases unmatched. CDR3 residues: CASTWGDRGQHF. Written as DNA, the CDR3 is TGTGCCAGCACCTGGGGGGACAGGGGACAGCATTTT.

By sample share, this clonotype is medium-sized. The CDR3 sequence: CASSPLGGEGYTF. In nucleotides, the CDR3 is TGTGCCAGCTCACCATTGGGGGGTGAGGGCTACACCTTC. J is TRBJ1-2 and V is TRBV18, with a tentative D call TRBD1 (5 bases). The germline gives CDR1 KGHSH, CDR2 LQKENI. Trimming took 2 bases from V and 8 from J, leaving 12 bases between them. The length of the CDR3 is 13 residues.

V gene TRBV20-1 combines with J gene TRBJ1-2; the D gene is possibly TRBD1 (6 bases). Germline CDR1 DFQATT, CDR2 SNEGSKA (reference sequence). The length of the CDR3 is 14 residues. V lost 3 bases and J 7 bases, leaving 18 bases between the germline ends. The CDR3 here is CSARGSGGLGGYTF. The CDR3 DNA follows: TGCAGTGCTAGGGGATCCGGGGGCTTGGGTGGCTACACCTTC.

The chain employs TRBV28 and TRBJ1-2; tentative D call: TRBD1 (5 bases). V was clipped by 5 bases and J by 4 bases, with 14 bases between them. Germline V gene lookup returns CDR1 MDHEN and CDR2 SYDVKM. This CDR3 has 14 amino acids. The DNA of the CDR3 is TGTGCCAGCAGTCCCCTAACAGGCTTCTATGGCTACACCTTC. Translation gives CASSPLTGFYGYTF.